This T cell receptor beta chain is drawn from a study of T cell changes during pregnancy in multiple sclerosis. This CDR3 region has 17 residues. The germline V gene encodes CDR1 SGHTA and CDR2 FQGNSA. Deletions cut 4 bases from V and 0 bases from J, with 18 bases between. Some clones are missing from TCRdb's copy, which holds only in-frame ones; the method was immunoSEQ multiplex PCR. The sample has fewer than 110,000 clones; around 90% are singletons. This clone has a single count. This clonotype was sampled from a female donor in good health, enrolled as a control in a pregnancy study. The chain links TRBV7-2 to TRBJ1-2, with D maybe TRBD1 (5 bases). This specimen was peripheral blood, taken in the third trimester of pregnancy. The chain's CDR3 is CASSSPGVAGSNYGYTF. The CDR3 DNA is TGTGCCAGCAGCTCCCCCGGAGTGGCAGGGTCTAACTATGGCTACACCTTC.